This T cell receptor beta chain appears in the sequencing data of a study of long-term antiretroviral therapy in people with HIV. Runs used v3.0 of the immunoSEQ assay and were done at survey level. The sequencing target was about 35,000-55,000 T-cell genomes per sample. Profiling relied on immunoSEQ multiplex PCR, and the TCRdb table lists in-frame clones only, not all of them. This sample has fewer than 40,000 clones, with 70% to 90% found just once. Trimming pared 2 bases from V and 2 bases from J, leaving 9 bases between. The germline CDR1 and CDR2 sequences are SGHRS and YFSETQ. This CDR3 is 14 amino acids long.

The sequences come from unsorted PBMCs, collected 1.2 years after starting antiretroviral therapy. The TCR originated in a woman between 45 and 65 years old with HIV. This sequence joins TRBV5-1 and TRBJ2-3, with D perhaps TRBD1 (5 bases). Here the CDR3 reads CASSLRRATDTQYF. DNA for the CDR3: TGCGCCAGCAGCTTACGCAGGGCCACAGATACGCAGTATTTT. Full variable domain (rest looked up from reference TRBV5-1 and TRBJ2-3): KAGVTQTPRYLIKTRGQQVTLSCSPISGHRSVSWYQQTPGQGLQFLFEYFSETQRNKGNFPGRFSGRQFSNSRSEMNVSTLELGDSALYLCASSLRRATDTQYFGPGTRLTVL.